One TCR beta chain is described in this entry. These data originate in a study of identical twins. Template switching added a universal primer site, and cDNA bore unique molecular identifiers. In TCRdb, the 5' RACE reads were re-called with MiXCR into one record per CDR3 protein. The sample consists of 500,000 to 700,000 distinct CDR3 sequences, about 7% of them appearing once. The CDR3 totals 20 residues. In germline, CDR1 is SGHVS, CDR2 FNYEAQ. Trimming took 5 bases from V and 0 from J, leaving 26 bases between them. This sample also belongs to another study, concerning yellow fever vaccine responses in identical twins. That publication notes: Twins reportedly had a vaccine T cell response that seemed partly convergent, partly personalized.

This TCR was recovered from a woman under 30 in good health. The sequencing input was PBMCs. The V call is TRBV7-6, the J call TRBJ2-1; D is unresolved. The CDR3 reads CASSAKNPPQLGSSYNEQFF. CDR3 nucleotides: TGTGCCAGCAGCGCCAAGAACCCCCCCCAGTTGGGCAGCTCCTACAATGAGCAGTTCTTC.